This T cell receptor (beta chain) came from a study of post-analysis software for immune sequencing data. At the level of the study: Both relapsing-remitting and secondary progressive multiple sclerosis featured among the disease courses, as did progressive-relapsing multiple sclerosis. Points from the study as a whole: Samples from one preparation batch, clustered by F measure, grouped strongly together. Patients used about 5 TRBV segments, including TRBV5-6, TRBV5-1 and TRBV20-1, more often than controls. Controls' normalized Chao1 diversity significantly exceeded that of multiple sclerosis patients.

Unique molecular identifiers were built into the TCR beta cDNA libraries. It was from roughly 1 to 10 million T cells that approximately 500,000 cDNA molecules came. One entry per CDR3 protein, called by TCRdb with MiXCR from the PCR reads. The repertoire holds roughly 200,000 distinct CDR3 sequences, 29% seen once, with about 3.4% in the top ten. Only a few counts were recorded for this clonotype. What it recognizes is unknown. Germline CDR1 is SGHVS and CDR2 is FQNEAQ. This CDR3 spans 16 amino acids. Between the trimmed V and J ends, which lost 4 bases and 0 bases, there was a span of 13 bases. Sequenced: blood. The chain recombines TRBV7-8 with TRBJ2-1; TRBD1 might be the D (5 bases). This receptor was obtained from a girl younger than 18 with multiple sclerosis. The CDR3 DNA is TGTGCCAGCAGCTCTCTCCGTCAGGGCTCCTACAATGAGCAGTTCTTC. Residues: CASSSLRQGSYNEQFF.